These T cell receptor beta chains were read from a single sample in a study of blood T cell repertoires in COVID-19. Profiled with immunoSEQ multiplex PCR; TCRdb holds only in-frame clones, not every one. This table has about 260,000 clones, about 87% appearing once. The sample was peripheral blood. Receptor source: a woman aged 55-75 years with COVID-19, enrolled during active disease. The CDR3 runs from the conserved cysteine through the conserved F or W. The D gene is left open where the match is weak. For some rows the clone size is stated as once, few or many, or as a class when expanded; others skip it.

j_call v_call d_call clone_size cdr3_aa cdr3_nt
TRBJ2-7 TRBV18 TRBD1 once CASSPIQGAGEQYF TGTGCCAGCTCACCGATACAGGGGGCCGGGGAGCAGTACTTC
TRBJ2-7 TRBV5-1 - - CASSLQYYEQYF TGCGCCAGCAGCTTGCAGTACTACGAGCAGTACTTC
TRBJ1-2 TRBV5-4 TRBD1 - CASSLQGAEYGYTF TGTGCCAGCAGCCTCCAGGGGGCGGAGTATGGCTACACCTTC
TRBJ2-1 TRBV2 - few CASRGARYNEQFF TGTGCCAGCAGGGGGGCCCGGTACAATGAGCAGTTCTTC
TRBJ2-7 TRBV19 TRBD1 - CASSRPGQGYYEQYF TGTGCCAGTAGCCGACCGGGACAGGGATACTACGAGCAGTACTTC
TRBJ1-2 TRBV5-4 - - CASSQEGRDYGYTF TGTGCCAGCAGCCAGGAGGGCAGGGATTATGGCTACACCTTC
TRBJ2-1 TRBV7-2 TRBD2 few CASASGYLNNEQFF TGTGCCAGCGCTAGCGGGTACCTTAACAATGAGCAGTTCTTC
TRBJ1-1 TRBV3-1/TRBV3-2 - - CASSQGSGTEAFF TGTGCCAGCAGCCAAGGGTCCGGCACTGAAGCTTTCTTT
TRBJ2-1 TRBV7-2 TRBD2 once CASSLGPSGSGDEQFF TGTGCCAGCAGCTTAGGCCCTAGCGGGAGCGGGGATGAGCAGTTCTTC
TRBJ2-6 TRBV19 - - CASSIVTRPGSGANVLTF TGTGCCAGTAGTATAGTCACCAGACCGGGTTCTGGGGCCAACGTCCTGACTTTC
TRBJ2-7 TRBV2 TRBD2 - CASGGRELGTYEQYF TGTGCCAGCGGGGGGAGGGAGTTGGGTACGTACGAGCAGTACTTC
TRBJ2-1 TRBV19 TRBD2 - CASSIDLRGGSYNEQFF TGTGCCAGTAGTATAGATCTTCGGGGAGGGTCCTACAATGAGCAGTTCTTC
TRBJ2-3 TRBV30 - - CAWSVGGDTQYF TGTGCCTGGAGTGTAGGAGGAGATACGCAGTATTTT
TRBJ2-3 TRBV7-3 - - CASSPQGGSTDTQYF TGTGCCAGCAGCCCACAAGGGGGTTCGACGGATACGCAGTATTTT
TRBJ1-5 TRBV19 - - CASSKLGAAQPQHF TGTGCCAGTAGTAAATTGGGGGCGGCTCAGCCCCAGCATTTT
TRBJ1-3 TRBV9 - few CASSVGGGARGLSGNTIYF TGTGCCAGCAGCGTAGGAGGGGGGGCCAGGGGACTCTCTGGAAACACCATATATTTT
TRBJ2-4 TRBV5-1 TRBD1 - CASSLEGQGGVKNIQYF TGCGCCAGCAGCTTGGAGGGACAGGGTGGGGTCAAAAACATTCAGTACTTC
TRBJ2-7 TRBV29-1 TRBD1 few CSVDAQGEGEQYF TGCAGCGTTGACGCCCAGGGGGAAGGCGAGCAGTACTTC
TRBJ1-6 TRBV5-8 - - CASKNLQENSYNSPLHF TGTGCCAGCAAAAATCTTCAGGAAAACTCCTATAATTCACCCCTCCACTTT
TRBJ2-3 TRBV18 TRBD2 - CASSPIGAGGLTDTQYF TGTGCCAGCTCACCGATCGGAGCGGGAGGGCTCACAGATACGCAGTATTTT
TRBJ2-3 TRBV5-6 - - CASSLRVTGTDTQYF TGTGCCAGCAGCTTGAGAGTAACAGGGACAGATACGCAGTATTTT
TRBJ1-1 TRBV12-3/TRBV12-4 - - CASSLTDTGEAFF TGTGCCAGCAGCTTAACCGATACAGGAGAAGCTTTCTTT
TRBJ2-7 TRBV4-1 TRBD2 - CASALAGVGEQYF TGCGCCAGCGCACTAGCGGGAGTCGGGGAGCAGTACTTC
TRBJ2-2 TRBV9 TRBD1 few CASSVGYRGPNTGELFF TGTGCCAGCAGCGTAGGCTACAGGGGACCGAACACCGGGGAGCTGTTTTTT
TRBJ2-3 TRBV5-1 TRBD2 - CASSLVGLATDTQYF TGCGCCAGCAGCTTGGTGGGACTAGCGACAGATACGCAGTATTTT
TRBJ2-7 TRBV9 TRBD2 - CASSLSGLAGDEQYF TGTGCCAGCAGCTTGAGCGGGCTAGCGGGAGACGAGCAGTACTTC
TRBJ1-2 TRBV4-2 TRBD1 few CASSQAGDRGNYGYTF TGTGCCAGCAGCCAAGCGGGTGACAGGGGAAACTATGGCTACACCTTC
TRBJ1-1 TRBV5-1 TRBD1 - CASSYGQGAINTEAFF TGCGCCAGCAGTTATGGACAGGGGGCGATTAACACTGAAGCTTTCTTT
TRBJ1-2 TRBV5-8 TRBD1 - CASSPAGTGYGYTF TGTGCCAGCAGCCCCGCCGGGACAGGCTATGGCTACACCTTC
TRBJ2-3 TRBV14 TRBD1 - CASSQATRDRLTDTQYF TGTGCCAGCAGCCAAGCAACCCGGGACAGGCTCACAGATACGCAGTATTTT
TRBJ2-7 TRBV30 TRBD2 - CAWTSGRAGEQYF TGTGCCTGGACTAGCGGGAGGGCCGGTGAGCAGTACTTC
TRBJ1-1 TRBV12-5 - few CASGLVGFTGQNTEAFF TGTGCTAGTGGTTTGGTAGGGTTTACCGGACAGAACACTGAAGCTTTCTTT
TRBJ1-1 TRBV27 TRBD1 few CASSYRPPGTGAAEAFF TGTGCCAGCAGTTACCGCCCCCCGGGGACAGGGGCGGCTGAAGCTTTCTTT
TRBJ1-6 TRBV3-1/TRBV3-2 TRBD1 few CASSRGQVVYSPLHF TGTGCCAGCAGCCGCGGACAGGTTGTTTATTCACCCCTCCACTTT
TRBJ1-5 TRBV28 TRBD1 - CASSTPGGTQPQHF TGTGCCAGCAGCACCCCAGGGGGCACTCAGCCCCAGCATTTT
TRBJ1-5 TRBV3-1/TRBV3-2 - - CASSQHGGNQPQHF TGTGCCAGCAGCCAACACGGAGGCAATCAGCCCCAGCATTTT
TRBJ2-5 TRBV28 TRBD2 - CASSGSGRAYAGTQYF TGTGCCAGCAGTGGAAGCGGGAGGGCCTACGCGGGGACCCAGTACTTC
TRBJ1-2 TRBV7-9 TRBD1 - CASSRQGAIGYTF TGTGCCAGCAGCAGGCAGGGGGCAATTGGCTACACCTTC
TRBJ2-1 TRBV5-1 TRBD2 - CASSTTSGRSSYNEQFF TGCGCCAGCAGCACCACTAGCGGGAGGAGCTCCTACAATGAGCAGTTCTTC
TRBJ2-1 TRBV29-1 TRBD2 - CSVHRGGTSGNREQFF TGCAGCGTTCATCGGGGGGGGACTAGCGGTAATCGGGAGCAGTTCTTC
TRBJ2-7 TRBV28 - - CASSLGPSRYEQYF TGTGCCAGCAGTTTAGGGCCTAGCAGGTACGAGCAGTACTTC
TRBJ1-3 TRBV13 - - CASSRQASGNTIYF TGTGCCAGCAGCCGACAGGCCTCTGGAAACACCATATATTTT
TRBJ2-5 TRBV19 - - CASSAGETQYF TGTGCCAGTAGTGCCGGAGAGACCCAGTACTTC
TRBJ2-7 TRBV3-1/TRBV3-2 - - CASSQDGSYEQYF TGTGCCAGCAGCCAAGATGGGAGCTACGAGCAGTACTTC
TRBJ1-1 TRBV6-2/TRBV6-3 - once CASSYVGGSTEAFF TGTGCCAGCAGTTACGTGGGGGGGAGCACTGAAGCTTTCTTT
TRBJ2-2 TRBV11-3 TRBD1 - CASSDPGTGGPGELFF TGTGCCAGCAGCGACCCCGGGACAGGGGGCCCCGGGGAGCTGTTTTTT
TRBJ2-7 TRBV4-2 - once CASSQQAQPSYEQYF TGTGCCAGCAGCCAACAGGCTCAACCATCCTACGAGCAGTACTTC
TRBJ1-2 TRBV3-1/TRBV3-2 - - CASSPAGFYGYTF TGTGCCAGCAGCCCAGCGGGGTTCTATGGCTACACCTTC
TRBJ2-7 TRBV29-1 TRBD1 - CSVNGQGANYEQYF TGCAGCGTCAACGGACAGGGAGCTAACTACGAGCAGTACTTC
TRBJ2-7 TRBV5-8 TRBD1 - CASGTGTGPYEQYF TGTGCCAGCGGCACCGGGACAGGGCCCTACGAGCAGTACTTC
TRBJ2-7 TRBV20-1 TRBD1 - CSAPGQGGRNF TGCAGTGCGCCGGGACAGGGAGGAAGGAACTTC
TRBJ2-7 TRBV5-1 - once CASSLGGSSVYEQYF TGCGCCAGCAGCTTGGGCGGGTCATCCGTCTACGAGCAGTACTTC
TRBJ1-1 TRBV3-1/TRBV3-2 TRBD1 few CASSPREFGTGTTEAFF TGTGCCAGCAGCCCGAGAGAGTTCGGGACAGGGACCACTGAAGCTTTCTTT